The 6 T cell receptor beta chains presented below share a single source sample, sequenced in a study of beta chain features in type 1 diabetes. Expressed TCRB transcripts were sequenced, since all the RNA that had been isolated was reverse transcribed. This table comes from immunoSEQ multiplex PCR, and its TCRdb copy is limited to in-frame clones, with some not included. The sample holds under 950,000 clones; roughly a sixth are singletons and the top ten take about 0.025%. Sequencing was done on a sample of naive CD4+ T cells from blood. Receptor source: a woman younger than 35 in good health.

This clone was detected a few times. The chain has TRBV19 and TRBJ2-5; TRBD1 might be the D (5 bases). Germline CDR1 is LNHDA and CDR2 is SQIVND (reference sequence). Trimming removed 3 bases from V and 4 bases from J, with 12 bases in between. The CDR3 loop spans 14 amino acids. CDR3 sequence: CASSIRGLGETQYF. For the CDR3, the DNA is TGTGCCAGTAGTATTAGGGGTCTCGGAGAGACCCAGTACTTC.

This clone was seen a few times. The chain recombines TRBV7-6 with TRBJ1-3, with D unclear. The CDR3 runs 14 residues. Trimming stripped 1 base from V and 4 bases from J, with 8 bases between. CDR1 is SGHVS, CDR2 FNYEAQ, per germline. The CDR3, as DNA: TGTGCCAGCAGCTTAGAGGAGTTGGGAAACACCATATATTTT. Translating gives CASSLEELGNTIYF.

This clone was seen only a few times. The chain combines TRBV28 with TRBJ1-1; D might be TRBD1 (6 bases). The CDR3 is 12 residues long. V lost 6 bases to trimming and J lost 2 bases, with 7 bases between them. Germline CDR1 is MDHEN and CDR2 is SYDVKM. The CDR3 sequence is CASRDRNTEAFF. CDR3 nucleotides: TGTGCCAGCAGGGACAGAAACACTGAAGCTTTCTTT.

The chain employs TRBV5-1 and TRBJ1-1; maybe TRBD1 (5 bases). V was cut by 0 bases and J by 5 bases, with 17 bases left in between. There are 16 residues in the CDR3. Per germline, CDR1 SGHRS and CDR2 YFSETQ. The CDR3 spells CASSLGHRNLGTEAFF. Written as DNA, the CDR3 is TGCGCCAGCAGCTTGGGACACAGGAACTTGGGGACTGAAGCTTTCTTT.

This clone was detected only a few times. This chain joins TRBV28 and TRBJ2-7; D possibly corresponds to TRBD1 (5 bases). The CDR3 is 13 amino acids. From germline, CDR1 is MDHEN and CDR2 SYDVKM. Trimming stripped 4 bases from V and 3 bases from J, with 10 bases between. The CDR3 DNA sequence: TGTGCCAGCAGTTCCCCCGACAGCTACGAGCAGTACTTC. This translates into CASSSPDSYEQYF.

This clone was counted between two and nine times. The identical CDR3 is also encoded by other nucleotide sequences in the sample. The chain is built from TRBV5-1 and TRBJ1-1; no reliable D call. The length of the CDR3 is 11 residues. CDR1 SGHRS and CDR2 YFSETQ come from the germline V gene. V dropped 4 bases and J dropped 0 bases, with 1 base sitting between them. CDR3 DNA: TGCGCCAGCAGCCTGAACACTGAAGCTTTCTTT. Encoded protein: CASSLNTEAFF.